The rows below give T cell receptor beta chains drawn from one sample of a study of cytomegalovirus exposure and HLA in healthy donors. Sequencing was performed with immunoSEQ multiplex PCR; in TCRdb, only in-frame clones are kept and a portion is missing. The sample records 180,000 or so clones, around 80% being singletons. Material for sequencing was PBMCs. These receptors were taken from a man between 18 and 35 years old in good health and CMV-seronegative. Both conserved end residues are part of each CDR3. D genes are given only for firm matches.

CATKRRGTYNEQFF TRBJ2-1 TRBV7-9 -
CASSPWERGGSDTQYF TRBJ2-3 TRBV28 TRBD2
CSVAGRMTLNTEAFF TRBJ1-1 TRBV29-1 -
CASSQLSGEQFF TRBJ2-1 TRBV14 -
CASSQTTANEQFF TRBJ2-1 TRBV18 -
CASSSGQGLSAQHF TRBJ1-5 TRBV7-9 TRBD1
CASSSDTDYGYTF TRBJ1-2 TRBV4-1 -
CASSEDSGSSYEQYF TRBJ2-7 TRBV6-1 TRBD2
CASSLSLAGAVPYEQYF TRBJ2-7 TRBV5-1 -
CAWSQGYNEQFF TRBJ2-1 TRBV30 -
CASSLGVAANYGYTF TRBJ1-2 TRBV7-2 -
CASSSEAGREKTQYF TRBJ2-5 TRBV7-8 -
CASSPTSGSTDTQYF TRBJ2-3 TRBV6-4 TRBD2
CASSLILAGPTGELFF TRBJ2-2 TRBV5-6 -
CASSLDRGVAQGTQYF TRBJ2-3 TRBV5-5 TRBD1
CASAYRETTYEQYF TRBJ2-7 TRBV27 -
CASSMNRVGTEAFF TRBJ1-1 TRBV6-1 -
CASSPGSGGANQPQHF TRBJ1-5 TRBV11-2 -
CASSQTQGGTEAFF TRBJ1-1 TRBV5-8 TRBD1
CASSIKVTVPSGNTIYF TRBJ1-3 TRBV19 -
CSVEGRVVAEAFF TRBJ1-1 TRBV29-1 -
CASSLTGGNEQFF TRBJ2-1 TRBV7-3 -
CASSESRGQPQHF TRBJ1-5 TRBV10-2 -
CASSLGTGNTGELFF TRBJ2-2 TRBV7-9 TRBD1
CASSYILAGGMGEQFF TRBJ2-1 TRBV6-5 TRBD2
CASSVGTSGRLLYEQYF TRBJ2-7 TRBV9 TRBD2
CASSSGTLRVEQYF TRBJ2-7 TRBV11-1 -
CSVPRAGDPNEQFF TRBJ2-1 TRBV29-1 TRBD2
CASSWAGLNTGELFF TRBJ2-2 TRBV5-6 -
CASSSSLAGGINEQFF TRBJ2-1 TRBV7-3 TRBD2
CASSLGREKETQYF TRBJ2-5 TRBV5-1 TRBD2
CASSLGGTRSDTQYF TRBJ2-3 TRBV9 -
CASSLSGPDYEQYF TRBJ2-7 TRBV28 -
CASSSPRTGDEQYF TRBJ2-7 TRBV28 TRBD1
CASSDRLNTEAFF TRBJ1-1 TRBV5-4 -
CASSQDWQTGDTQYF TRBJ2-3 TRBV4-2 -
CASSQAFEKLFF TRBJ1-4 TRBV4-2 -
CASSFTSGGIYEQYF TRBJ2-7 TRBV7-8 TRBD2
CAWGGQEVLQPQHF TRBJ1-5 TRBV30 TRBD1
CASSGSGRDYTDTQYF TRBJ2-3 TRBV7-9 -
CASSSGTGGVAGYTF TRBJ1-2 TRBV28 TRBD1
CASSPGGSYGYTF TRBJ1-2 TRBV27 TRBD1
CATSSESGGDSGANVLTF TRBJ2-6 TRBV15 TRBD2
CASSTHAGQPQHF TRBJ1-5 TRBV11-2 -
CASGTANMPQHF TRBJ1-5 TRBV6-6 TRBD1
CASSGEPWASGTLGKQFF TRBJ2-1 TRBV28 TRBD2
CASSFPGGRRTEAFF TRBJ1-1 TRBV13 -
CASSPLGRASDGYTF TRBJ1-2 TRBV18 -
CASRRTSSYNEQFF TRBJ2-1 TRBV5-1 TRBD2
CASVRRGNIQYF TRBJ2-4 TRBV2 -
CASSTLQGHGSNQPQHF TRBJ1-5 TRBV19 -
CASQQEALNNEQFF TRBJ2-1 TRBV10-2 -
CASSPLGAGELFF TRBJ2-2 TRBV7-9 -
CASSVGHRGNNSPLHF TRBJ1-6 TRBV9 TRBD1
CASTERGYEQYF TRBJ2-7 TRBV2 -
CASSWGRSADTQYF TRBJ2-3 TRBV5-1 -